The sequence of this T cell receptor (beta chain) was determined in a study of cytomegalovirus exposure and HLA in healthy donors. Whereas donors were nominally healthy upon sampling, unrecorded immune exposures were probable. 60 Vbeta and 13 Jbeta primers were used in PCR. Assay used: immunoSEQ multiplex PCR; TCRdb lists only in-frame clones, some missing. The profile shows some 76,000 clones, roughly two thirds of them singletons. A word on this clone: What it recognizes is unknown.

Study outcomes and limitations: In a later analysis, TCR beta V- and J-gene trimming showed a link to a missense DCLRE1C variant.

The germline gives CDR1 SGHRS, CDR2 YFSETQ. The CDR3 runs to 15 residues. Trimming removed 0 bases from V and 5 bases from J, with 14 bases in between. What was sequenced was PBMCs. This chain uses TRBV5-1 with TRBJ1-1; D not resolved. This receptor was identified in a man aged 60 to 75 in good health and CMV-seropositive. The CDR3, as DNA: TGCGCCAGCAGCTTGGAGCTGGTGGGAGGGACTGAAGCTTTCTTT. Residues: CASSLELVGGTEAFF.